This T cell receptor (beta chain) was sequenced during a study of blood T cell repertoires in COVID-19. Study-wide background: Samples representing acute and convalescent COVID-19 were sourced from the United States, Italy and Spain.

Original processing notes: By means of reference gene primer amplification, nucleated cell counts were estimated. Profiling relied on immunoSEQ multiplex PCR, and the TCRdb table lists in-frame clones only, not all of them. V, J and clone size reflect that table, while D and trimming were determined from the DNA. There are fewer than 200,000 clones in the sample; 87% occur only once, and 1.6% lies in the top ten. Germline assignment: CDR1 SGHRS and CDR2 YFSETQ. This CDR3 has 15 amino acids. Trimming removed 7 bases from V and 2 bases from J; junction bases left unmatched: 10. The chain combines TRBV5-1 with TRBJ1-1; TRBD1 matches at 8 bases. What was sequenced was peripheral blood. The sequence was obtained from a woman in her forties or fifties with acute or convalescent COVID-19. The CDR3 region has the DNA TGCGCCAGCTCTATTAGGGGACAGGATAACACTGAAGCTTTCTTT. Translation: CASSIRGQDNTEAFF.